This entry features one T cell receptor beta chain sequence. Germline CDR1 and CDR2: SGHVS and FNYEAQ. With 5 bases removed from V and 5 bases from J, the gap between germline ends came to 10 bases. The CDR3 runs 14 residues. Repertoires were generated with immunoSEQ multiplex PCR, while TCRdb's copy carries only in-frame clones and drops some. This table has around 12,000 clones, roughly two thirds appearing once. Specified treatment: randomized to nivolumab then ipilimumab (arm A) or the reverse (arm B). The data belong to a study of sequential checkpoint blockade in melanoma. The chain recombines TRBV7-6 with TRBJ1-6, with D tentatively TRBD1 (5 bases). The starting material was CD8+ T cells sorted from blood (inferred from file names), obtained from a patient given nivolumab and ipilimumab in sequence. The sequence was collected from a human donor with melanoma. CDR3 bases: TGTGCCAGCAGCCGACGGGGGAATAATTCACCCCTCCACTTT. Protein sequence: CASSRRGNNSPLHF.